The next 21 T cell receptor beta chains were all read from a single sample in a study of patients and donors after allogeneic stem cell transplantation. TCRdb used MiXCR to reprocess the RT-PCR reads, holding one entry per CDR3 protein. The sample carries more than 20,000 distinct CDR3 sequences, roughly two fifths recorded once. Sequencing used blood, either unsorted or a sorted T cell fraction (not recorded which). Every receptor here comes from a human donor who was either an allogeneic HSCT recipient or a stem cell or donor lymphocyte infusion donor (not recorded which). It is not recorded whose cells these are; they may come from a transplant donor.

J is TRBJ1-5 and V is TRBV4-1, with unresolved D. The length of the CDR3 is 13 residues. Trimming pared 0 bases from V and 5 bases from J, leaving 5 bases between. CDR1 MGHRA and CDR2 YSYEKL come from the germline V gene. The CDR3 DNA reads TGCGCCAGCAGCCAAGAGGCCTATCAGCCCCAGCATTTT. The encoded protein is CASSQEAYQPQHF.

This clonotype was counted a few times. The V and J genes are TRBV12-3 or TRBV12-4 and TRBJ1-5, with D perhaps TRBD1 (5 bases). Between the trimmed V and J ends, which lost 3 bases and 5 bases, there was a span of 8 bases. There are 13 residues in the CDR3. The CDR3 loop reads CASSFRVDQPQHF. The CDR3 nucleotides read TGTGCCAGCAGTTTCAGGGTCGATCAGCCCCAGCATTTT.

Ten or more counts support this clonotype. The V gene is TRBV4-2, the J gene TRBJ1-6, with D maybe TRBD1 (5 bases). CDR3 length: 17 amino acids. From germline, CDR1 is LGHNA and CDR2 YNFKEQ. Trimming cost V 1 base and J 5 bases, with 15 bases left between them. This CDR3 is CASSQGYGRENNSPLHF. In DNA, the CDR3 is TGTGCCAGCAGCCAAGGTTATGGCAGGGAAAATAATTCACCCCTCCACTTT.

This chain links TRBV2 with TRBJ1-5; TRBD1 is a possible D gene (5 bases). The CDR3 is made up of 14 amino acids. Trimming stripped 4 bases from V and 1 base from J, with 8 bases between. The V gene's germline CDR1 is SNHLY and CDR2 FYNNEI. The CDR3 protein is CASSGDASNQPQHF. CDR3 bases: TGTGCCAGCAGTGGGGACGCGAGCAATCAGCCCCAGCATTTT.

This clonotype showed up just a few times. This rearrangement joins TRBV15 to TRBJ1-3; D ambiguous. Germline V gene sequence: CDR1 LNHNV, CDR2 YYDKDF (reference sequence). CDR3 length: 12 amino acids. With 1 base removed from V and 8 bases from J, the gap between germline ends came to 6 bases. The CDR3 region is CATSRGVDTIYF. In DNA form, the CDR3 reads TGTGCCACCAGCAGAGGGGTAGACACCATATATTTT.

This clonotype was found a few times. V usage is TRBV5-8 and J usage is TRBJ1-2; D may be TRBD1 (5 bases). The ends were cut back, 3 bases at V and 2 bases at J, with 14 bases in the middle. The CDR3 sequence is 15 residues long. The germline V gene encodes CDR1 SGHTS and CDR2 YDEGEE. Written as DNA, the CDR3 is TGTGCCAGCAGCTCCTCGACGACAGCCAACTATGGCTACACCTTC. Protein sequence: CASSSSTTANYGYTF.

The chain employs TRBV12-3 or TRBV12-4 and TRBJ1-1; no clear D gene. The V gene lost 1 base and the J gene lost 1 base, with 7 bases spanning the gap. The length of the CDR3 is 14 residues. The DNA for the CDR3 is TGTGCCAGCAGTTTAGAGCACCAGAACACTGAAGCTTTCTTT. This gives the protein CASSLEHQNTEAFF.

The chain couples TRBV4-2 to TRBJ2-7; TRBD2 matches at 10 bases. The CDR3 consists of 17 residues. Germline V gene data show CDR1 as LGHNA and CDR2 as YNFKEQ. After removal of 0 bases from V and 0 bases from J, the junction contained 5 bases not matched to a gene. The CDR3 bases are TGTGCCAGCAGCCAAGATAAGCCTAGCGGGAGCTCCTACGAGCAGTACTTC. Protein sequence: CASSQDKPSGSSYEQYF.

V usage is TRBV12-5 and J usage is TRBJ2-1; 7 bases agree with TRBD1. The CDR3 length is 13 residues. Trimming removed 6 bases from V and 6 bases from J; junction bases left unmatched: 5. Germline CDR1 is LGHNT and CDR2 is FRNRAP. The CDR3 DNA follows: TGTGCTAGTGGACGGGACAGCGTCAATGAGCAGTTCTTC. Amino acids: CASGRDSVNEQFF.

The CDR3 nucleotides read TGCAGTGCTTACCGGGGCGGTAATGAAAAACTGTTTTTT. It encodes CSAYRGGNEKLFF. The chain uses TRBV20-1 and TRBJ1-4, with a tentative D call TRBD1 (5 bases). V was pared by 5 bases and J by 4 bases, with 11 bases between. Germline V lookup: CDR1 DFQATT, CDR2 SNEGSKA (reference sequence). This CDR3 has 13 amino acids.

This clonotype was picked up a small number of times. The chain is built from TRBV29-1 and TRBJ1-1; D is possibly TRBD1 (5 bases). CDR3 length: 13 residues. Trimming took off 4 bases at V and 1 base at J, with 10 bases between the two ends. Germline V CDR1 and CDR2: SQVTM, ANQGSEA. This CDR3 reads CSVAGWANTEAFF. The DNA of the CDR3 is TGCAGCGTTGCAGGGTGGGCGAACACTGAAGCTTTCTTT. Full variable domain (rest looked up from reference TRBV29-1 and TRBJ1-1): SAVISQKPSRDICQRGTSLTIQCQVDSQVTMMFWYRQQPGQSLTLIATANQGSEATYESGFVIDKFPISRPNLTFSTLTVSNMSPEDSSIYLCSVAGWANTEAFFGQGTRLTVV.

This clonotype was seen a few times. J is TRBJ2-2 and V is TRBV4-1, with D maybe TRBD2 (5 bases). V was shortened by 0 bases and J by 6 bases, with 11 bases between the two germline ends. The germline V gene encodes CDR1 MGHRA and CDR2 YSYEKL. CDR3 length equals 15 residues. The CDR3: CASSQEGSTAGELFF. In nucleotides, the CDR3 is TGCGCCAGCAGCCAAGAGGGGAGTACGGCCGGGGAGCTGTTTTTT.

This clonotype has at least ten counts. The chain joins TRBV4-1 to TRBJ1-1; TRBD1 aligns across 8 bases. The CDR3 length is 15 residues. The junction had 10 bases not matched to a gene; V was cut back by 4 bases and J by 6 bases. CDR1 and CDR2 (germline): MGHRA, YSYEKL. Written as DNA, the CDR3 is TGCGCCAGCAGCCTTTCAGGACAGGGCGGATCTGAAGCTTTCTTT. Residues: CASSLSGQGGSEAFF.

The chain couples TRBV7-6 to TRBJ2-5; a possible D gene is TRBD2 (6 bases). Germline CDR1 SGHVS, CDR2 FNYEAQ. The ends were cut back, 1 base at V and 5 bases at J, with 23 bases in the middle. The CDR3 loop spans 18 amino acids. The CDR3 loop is CASSLGDSATTQFETQYF. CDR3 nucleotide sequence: TGTGCCAGCAGCTTAGGGGACTCCGCCACTACCCAATTCGAGACCCAGTACTTC.

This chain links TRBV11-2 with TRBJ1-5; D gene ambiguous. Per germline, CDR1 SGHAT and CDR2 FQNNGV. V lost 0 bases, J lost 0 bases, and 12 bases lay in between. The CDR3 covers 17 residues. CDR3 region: CASSLDGTGYSNQPQHF. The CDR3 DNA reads TGTGCCAGCAGCTTAGATGGAACCGGCTATAGCAATCAGCCCCAGCATTTT.

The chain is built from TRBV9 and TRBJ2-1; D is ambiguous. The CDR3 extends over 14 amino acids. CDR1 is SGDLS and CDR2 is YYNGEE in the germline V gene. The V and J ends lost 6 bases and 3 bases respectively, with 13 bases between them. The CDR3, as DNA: TGTGCCAGCACCCAAGGAACTGGCTACAATGAGCAGTTCTTC. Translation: CASTQGTGYNEQFF.

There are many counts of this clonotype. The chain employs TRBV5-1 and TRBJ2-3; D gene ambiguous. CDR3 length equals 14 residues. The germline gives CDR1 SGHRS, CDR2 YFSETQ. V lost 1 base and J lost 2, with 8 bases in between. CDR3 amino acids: CASSLYVATDTQYF. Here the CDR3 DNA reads TGCGCCAGCAGCTTGTATGTTGCCACAGATACGCAGTATTTT.

The CDR3 nucleotides are TGCAGTGCTAGAGTCCCGGGGGCCGGGGGGCAGTTCTTC. As protein: CSARVPGAGGQFF. The genes are TRBV20-1 and TRBJ2-1, with D perhaps being TRBD1 or TRBD2 (6 bases each). CDR1 and CDR2 from the germline V gene are DFQATT and SNEGSKA (reference sequence). CDR3 length: 13 residues. Trimming took 1 base from V and 12 from J, leaving 16 bases between them.

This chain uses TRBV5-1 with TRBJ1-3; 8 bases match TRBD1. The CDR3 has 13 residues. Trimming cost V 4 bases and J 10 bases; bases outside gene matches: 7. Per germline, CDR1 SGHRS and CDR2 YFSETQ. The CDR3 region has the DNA TGCGCCAGCAGCACCGGACAGGGCACTACCATATATTTT. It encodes CASSTGQGTTIYF.

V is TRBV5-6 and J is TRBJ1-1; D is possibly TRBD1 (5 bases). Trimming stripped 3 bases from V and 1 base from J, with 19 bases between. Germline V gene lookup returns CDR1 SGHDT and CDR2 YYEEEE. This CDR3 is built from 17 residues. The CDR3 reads CASSSPSGRAANTEAFF. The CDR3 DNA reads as TGTGCCAGCAGCTCCCCCTCAGGCAGGGCGGCGAACACTGAAGCTTTCTTT.

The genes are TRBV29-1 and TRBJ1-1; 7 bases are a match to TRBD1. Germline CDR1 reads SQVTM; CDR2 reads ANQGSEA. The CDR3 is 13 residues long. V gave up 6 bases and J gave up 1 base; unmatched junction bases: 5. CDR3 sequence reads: CSVEGQKNTEAFF. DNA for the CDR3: TGCAGCGTGGAGGGACAGAAGAACACTGAAGCTTTCTTT. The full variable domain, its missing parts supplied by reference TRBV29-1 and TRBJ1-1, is SAVISQKPSRDICQRGTSLTIQCQVDSQVTMMFWYRQQPGQSLTLIATANQGSEATYESGFVIDKFPISRPNLTFSTLTVSNMSPEDSSIYLCSVEGQKNTEAFFGQGTRLTVV.